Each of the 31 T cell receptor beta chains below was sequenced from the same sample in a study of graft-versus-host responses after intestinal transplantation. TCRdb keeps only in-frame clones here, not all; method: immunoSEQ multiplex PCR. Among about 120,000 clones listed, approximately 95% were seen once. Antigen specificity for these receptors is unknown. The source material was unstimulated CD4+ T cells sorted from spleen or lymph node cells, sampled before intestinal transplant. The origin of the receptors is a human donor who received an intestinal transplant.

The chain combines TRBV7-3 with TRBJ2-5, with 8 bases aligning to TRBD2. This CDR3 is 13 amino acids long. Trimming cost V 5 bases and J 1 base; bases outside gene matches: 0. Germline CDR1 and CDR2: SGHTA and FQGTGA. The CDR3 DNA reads TGTGCCAGCAGCCGGGGGGGCCAAGAGACCCAGTACTTC. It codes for CASSRGGQETQYF.

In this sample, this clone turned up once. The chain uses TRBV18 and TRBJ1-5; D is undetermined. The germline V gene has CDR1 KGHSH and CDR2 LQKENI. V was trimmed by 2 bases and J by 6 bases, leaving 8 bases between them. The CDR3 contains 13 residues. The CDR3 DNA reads TGTGCCAGCTCACCAGGATCAGCTCAGCCCCAGCATTTT. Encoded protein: CASSPGSAQPQHF.

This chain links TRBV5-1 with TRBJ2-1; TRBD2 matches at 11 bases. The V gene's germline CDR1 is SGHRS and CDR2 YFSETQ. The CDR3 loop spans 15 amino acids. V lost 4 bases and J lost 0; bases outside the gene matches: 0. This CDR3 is CASSTSGSSYNEQFF. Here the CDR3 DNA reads TGCGCCAGCAGCACTAGCGGGAGCTCCTACAATGAGCAGTTCTTC.

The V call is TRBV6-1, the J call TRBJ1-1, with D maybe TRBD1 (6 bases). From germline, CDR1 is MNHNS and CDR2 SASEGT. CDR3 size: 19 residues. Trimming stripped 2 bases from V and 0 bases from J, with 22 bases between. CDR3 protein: CASSEFFFPRQAMNTEAFF. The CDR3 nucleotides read TGTGCCAGCAGTGAATTTTTTTTTCCGCGACAGGCAATGAACACTGAAGCTTTCTTT.

In DNA, the CDR3 is TGTGCCAGCAGCGACTATTTAGGGGCAAAACTGTTTTTT. It translates to CASSDYLGAKLFF. The chain joins TRBV7-9 to TRBJ1-4; possibly TRBD1 for D (5 bases). CDR3 length: 13 amino acids. Trimming pared 5 bases from V and 10 bases from J, leaving 14 bases between. CDR1 and CDR2 (germline): SEHNR, FQNEAQ (reference sequence).

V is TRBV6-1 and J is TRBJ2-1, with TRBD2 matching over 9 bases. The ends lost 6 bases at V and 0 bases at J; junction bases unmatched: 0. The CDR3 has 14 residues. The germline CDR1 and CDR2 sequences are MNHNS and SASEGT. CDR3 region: CASRAGGSYNEQFF. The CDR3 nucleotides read TGTGCCAGCAGAGCGGGGGGCTCCTACAATGAGCAGTTCTTC.

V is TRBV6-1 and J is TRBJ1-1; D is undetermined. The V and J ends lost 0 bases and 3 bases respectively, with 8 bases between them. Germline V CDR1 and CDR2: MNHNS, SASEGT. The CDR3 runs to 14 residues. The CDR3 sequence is CASSEAYPHTEAFF. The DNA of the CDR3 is TGTGCCAGCAGTGAAGCCTACCCCCACACTGAAGCTTTCTTT.

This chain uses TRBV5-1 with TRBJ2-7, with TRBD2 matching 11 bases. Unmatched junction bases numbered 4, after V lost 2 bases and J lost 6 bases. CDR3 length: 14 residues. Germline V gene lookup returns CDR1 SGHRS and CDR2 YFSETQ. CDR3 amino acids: CASSFSGRAGEQYF. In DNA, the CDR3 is TGCGCCAGCAGCTTTAGCGGGAGGGCCGGCGAGCAGTACTTC.

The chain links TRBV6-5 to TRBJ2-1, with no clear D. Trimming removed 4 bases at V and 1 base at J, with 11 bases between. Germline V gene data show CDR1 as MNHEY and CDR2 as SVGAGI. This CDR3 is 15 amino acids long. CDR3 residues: CASSFDGKSYNEQFF. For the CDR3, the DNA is TGTGCCAGCAGTTTCGATGGGAAATCCTACAATGAGCAGTTCTTC.

The CDR3 sequence: CATHLEGSYNEQFF. The CDR3 region has the DNA TGTGCCACCCACCTGGAAGGCTCCTACAATGAGCAGTTCTTC. The chain links TRBV19 to TRBJ2-1; unclear D gene. This CDR3 comprises 14 residues. CDR1 is LNHDA, CDR2 SQIVND, per germline (reference sequence). The V and J ends lost 10 bases and 0 bases respectively, with 13 bases between them. Combining the CDR3 with reference TRBV19 and TRBJ2-1 gives the whole variable domain DGGITQSPKYLFRKEGQNVTLSCEQNLNHDAMYWYRQDPGQGLRLIYYSQIVNDFQKGDIAEGYSVSREKKESFPLTVTSAQKNPTAFYLCATHLEGSYNEQFFGPGTRLTVL.

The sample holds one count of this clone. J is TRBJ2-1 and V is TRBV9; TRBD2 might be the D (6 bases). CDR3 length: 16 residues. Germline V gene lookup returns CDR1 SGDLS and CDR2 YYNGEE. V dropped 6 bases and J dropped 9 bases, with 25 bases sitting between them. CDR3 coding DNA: TGTGCCAGCACTACCTTTACTAGCAACCCCGGTAGTGAGCAGTTCTTC. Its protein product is CASTTFTSNPGSEQFF.

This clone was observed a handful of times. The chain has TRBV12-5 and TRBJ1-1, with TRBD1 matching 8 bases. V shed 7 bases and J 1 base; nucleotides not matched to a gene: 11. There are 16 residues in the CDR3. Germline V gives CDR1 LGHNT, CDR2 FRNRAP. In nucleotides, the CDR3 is TGTGCTAGTGCCCCCAACAGGGGGGAGGGGAACACTGAAGCTTTCTTT. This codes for CASAPNRGEGNTEAFF.

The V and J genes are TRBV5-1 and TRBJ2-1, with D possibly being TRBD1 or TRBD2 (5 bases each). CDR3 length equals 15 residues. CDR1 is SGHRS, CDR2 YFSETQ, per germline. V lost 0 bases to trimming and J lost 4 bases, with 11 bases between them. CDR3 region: CASSLAGAEYNEQFF. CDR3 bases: TGCGCCAGCAGCTTGGCCGGGGCTGAATACAATGAGCAGTTCTTC. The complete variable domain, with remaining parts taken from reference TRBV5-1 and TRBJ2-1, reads KAGVTQTPRYLIKTRGQQVTLSCSPISGHRSVSWYQQTPGQGLQFLFEYFSETQRNKGNFPGRFSGRQFSNSRSEMNVSTLELGDSALYLCASSLAGAEYNEQFFGPGTRLTVL.

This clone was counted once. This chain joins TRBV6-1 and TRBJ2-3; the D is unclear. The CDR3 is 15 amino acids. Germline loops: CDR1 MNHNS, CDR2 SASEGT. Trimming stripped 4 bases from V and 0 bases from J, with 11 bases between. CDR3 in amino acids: CASSGGRSSTDTQYF. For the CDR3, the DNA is TGTGCCAGCAGTGGAGGCAGATCTAGCACAGATACGCAGTATTTT.

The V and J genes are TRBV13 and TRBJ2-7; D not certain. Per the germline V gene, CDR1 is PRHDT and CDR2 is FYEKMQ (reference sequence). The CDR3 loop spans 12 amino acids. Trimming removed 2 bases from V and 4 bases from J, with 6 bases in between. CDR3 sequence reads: CASSLSTYEQYF. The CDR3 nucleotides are TGTGCCAGCAGCTTAAGTACTTACGAGCAGTACTTC.

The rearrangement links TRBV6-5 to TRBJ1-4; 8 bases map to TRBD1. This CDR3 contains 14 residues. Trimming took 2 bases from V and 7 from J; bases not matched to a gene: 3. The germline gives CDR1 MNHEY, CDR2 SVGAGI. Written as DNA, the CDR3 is TGTGCCAGCAGTTACAACAGGGGGTTTGAAAAACTGTTTTTT. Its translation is CASSYNRGFEKLFF.

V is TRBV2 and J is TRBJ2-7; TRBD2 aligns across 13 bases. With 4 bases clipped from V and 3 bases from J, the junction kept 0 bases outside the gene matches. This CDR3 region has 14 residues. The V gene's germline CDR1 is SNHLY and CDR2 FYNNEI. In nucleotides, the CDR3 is TGTGCCAGCAGTGGGACTAGCGGGAGCTACGAGCAGTACTTC. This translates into CASSGTSGSYEQYF.

As DNA, the CDR3 is TGTGCCAGCAGCCGGGTGGGAAGCGAGCAGTACTTC. It yields the protein CASSRVGSEQYF. This sequence joins TRBV14 and TRBJ2-7; D unclear. Trimming removed 4 bases at V and 6 bases at J, with 10 bases between. Germline CDR1 is SGHDN and CDR2 is FVKESK. The CDR3 is made up of 12 amino acids.

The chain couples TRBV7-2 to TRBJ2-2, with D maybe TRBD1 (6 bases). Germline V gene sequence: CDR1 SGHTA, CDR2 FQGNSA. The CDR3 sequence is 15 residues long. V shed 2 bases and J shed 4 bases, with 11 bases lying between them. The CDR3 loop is CASSLNRGGTGELFF. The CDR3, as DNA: TGTGCCAGCAGCTTAAACCGAGGGGGCACCGGGGAGCTGTTTTTT.

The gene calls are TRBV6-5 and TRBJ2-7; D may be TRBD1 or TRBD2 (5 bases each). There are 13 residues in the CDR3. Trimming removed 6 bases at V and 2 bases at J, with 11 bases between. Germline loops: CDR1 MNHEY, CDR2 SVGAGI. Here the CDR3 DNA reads TGTGCCAGCAGCCTAGGGACCGCCTACGAGCAGTACTTC. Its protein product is CASSLGTAYEQYF.

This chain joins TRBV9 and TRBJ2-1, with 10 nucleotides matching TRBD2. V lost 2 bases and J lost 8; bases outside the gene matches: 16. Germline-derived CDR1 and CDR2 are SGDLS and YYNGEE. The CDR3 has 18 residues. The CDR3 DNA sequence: TGTGCCAGCAGCGTGCCGACTAGCGGGTTCGTAACCAACGATGAGCAGTTCTTC. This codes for CASSVPTSGFVTNDEQFF.

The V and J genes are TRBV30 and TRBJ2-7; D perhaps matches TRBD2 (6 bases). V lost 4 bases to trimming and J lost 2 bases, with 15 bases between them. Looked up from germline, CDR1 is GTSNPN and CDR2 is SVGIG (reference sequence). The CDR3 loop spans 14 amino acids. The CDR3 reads CAWNLGTYPYEQYF. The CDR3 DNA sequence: TGTGCCTGGAACCTCGGGACTTATCCCTACGAGCAGTACTTC.

The CDR3 region is CASSYSNSRAKNIQYF. In nucleotides, the CDR3 is TGTGCCAGCAGTTACTCGAACAGTAGGGCCAAAAACATTCAGTACTTC. The chain recombines TRBV6-5 with TRBJ2-4; D uncertain. Trimming took off 0 bases at V and 1 base at J, with 10 bases between the two ends. CDR1 and CDR2 from the germline V gene are MNHEY and SVGAGI. The CDR3 extends over 16 amino acids.

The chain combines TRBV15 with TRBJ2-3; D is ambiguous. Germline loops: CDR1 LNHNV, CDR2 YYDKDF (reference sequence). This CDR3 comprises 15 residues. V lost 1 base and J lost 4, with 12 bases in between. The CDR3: CATSRVPSPADTQYF. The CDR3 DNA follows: TGTGCCACCAGCAGAGTTCCGTCACCAGCAGATACGCAGTATTTT.

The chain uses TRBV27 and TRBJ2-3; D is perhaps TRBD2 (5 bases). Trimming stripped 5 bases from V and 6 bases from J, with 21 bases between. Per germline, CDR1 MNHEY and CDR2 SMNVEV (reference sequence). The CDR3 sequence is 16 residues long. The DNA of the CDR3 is TGTGCCAGCAGTCCCCGTGGTAGAGGGTGGTCTGATACGCAGTATTTT. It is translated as CASSPRGRGWSDTQYF.

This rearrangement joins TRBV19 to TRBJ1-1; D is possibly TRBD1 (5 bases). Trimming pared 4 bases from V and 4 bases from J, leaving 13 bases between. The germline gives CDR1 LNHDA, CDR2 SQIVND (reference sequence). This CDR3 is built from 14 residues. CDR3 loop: CASSTREWSTEAFF. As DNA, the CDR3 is TGTGCCAGTAGTACCAGGGAGTGGAGCACTGAAGCTTTCTTT. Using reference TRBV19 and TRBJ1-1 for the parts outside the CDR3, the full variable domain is DGGITQSPKYLFRKEGQNVTLSCEQNLNHDAMYWYRQDPGQGLRLIYYSQIVNDFQKGDIAEGYSVSREKKESFPLTVTSAQKNPTAFYLCASSTREWSTEAFFGQGTRLTVV.

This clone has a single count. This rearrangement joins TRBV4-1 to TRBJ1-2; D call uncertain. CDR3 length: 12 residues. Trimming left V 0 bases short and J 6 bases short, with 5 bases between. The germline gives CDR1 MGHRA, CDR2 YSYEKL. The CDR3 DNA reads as TGCGCCAGCAGCCAAGAAAGGGATGGCTACACCTTC. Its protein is CASSQERDGYTF.

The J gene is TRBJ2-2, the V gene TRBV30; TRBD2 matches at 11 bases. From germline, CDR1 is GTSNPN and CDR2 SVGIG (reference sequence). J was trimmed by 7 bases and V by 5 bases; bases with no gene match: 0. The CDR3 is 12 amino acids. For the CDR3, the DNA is TGTGCCTGGGGACTAGCGGGCGGGGAGCTGTTTTTT. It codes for CAWGLAGGELFF.

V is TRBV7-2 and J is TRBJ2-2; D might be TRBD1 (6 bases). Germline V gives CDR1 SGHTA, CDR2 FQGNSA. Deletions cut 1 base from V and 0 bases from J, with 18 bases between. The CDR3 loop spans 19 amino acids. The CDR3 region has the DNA TGTGCCAGCAGCTTAGATTATCCAGGATGGACAGCGAACACCGGGGAGCTGTTTTTT. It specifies CASSLDYPGWTANTGELFF.

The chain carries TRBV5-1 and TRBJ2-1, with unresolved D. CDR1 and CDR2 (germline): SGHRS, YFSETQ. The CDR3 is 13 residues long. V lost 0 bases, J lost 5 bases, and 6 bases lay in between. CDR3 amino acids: CASSLATDNEQFF. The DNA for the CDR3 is TGCGCCAGCAGCTTGGCCACCGACAATGAGCAGTTCTTC.

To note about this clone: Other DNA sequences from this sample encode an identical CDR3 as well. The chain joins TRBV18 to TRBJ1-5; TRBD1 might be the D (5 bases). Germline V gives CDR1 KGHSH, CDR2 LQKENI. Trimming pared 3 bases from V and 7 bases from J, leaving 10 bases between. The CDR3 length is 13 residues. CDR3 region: CASSPGRDQPQHF. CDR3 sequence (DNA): TGTGCCAGCTCACCGGGGCGGGACCAGCCCCAGCATTTT.